Each of the 30 T cell receptor beta chains below was sequenced from the same sample in a study of cytomegalovirus exposure and HLA in healthy donors. The study ran its PCR with 60 Vbeta and 13 Jbeta primers. TCRdb's copy holds only in-frame clones and misses some; the assay was immunoSEQ multiplex PCR. The sample has about 140,000 clones, 73% seen once. The specimen sequenced was PBMCs. These receptors were collected from a human donor in good health.

This clone was counted between two and nine times. The J gene is TRBJ2-1, the V gene TRBV27, with D tentatively TRBD1 (5 bases). The CDR3 sequence is 14 residues long. Germline values: CDR1 MNHEY, CDR2 SMNVEV (reference sequence). V was clipped by 6 bases and J by 0 bases, with 9 bases between them. CDR3 bases: TGTGCCAGCAGGGGGCCCAGCTCCTACAATGAGCAGTTCTTC. As protein: CASRGPSSYNEQFF.

DNA for the CDR3: TGTGCCAGCAGCTTAAATGCCCGGGGGGTTGATGAAAAACTGTTTTTT. As protein: CASSLNARGVDEKLFF. The V call is TRBV7-3, the J call TRBJ1-4, with a possible D match to TRBD1 (5 bases). The CDR3 is 16 residues long. V was cut by 1 base and J by 6 bases, with 15 bases left in between. Looked up from germline, CDR1 is SGHTA and CDR2 is FQGTGA.

V and J are TRBV5-1 and TRBJ2-7; TRBD1 agrees at 7 bases. CDR1 is SGHRS, CDR2 YFSETQ, per germline. This CDR3 is 14 amino acids long. The J segment lost 3 bases and the V segment lost 3 bases, leaving 6 bases of the junction unmatched. The CDR3 protein is CASSSLRDSYEQYF. CDR3 in DNA: TGCGCCAGCAGCTCCCTACGGGACAGCTACGAGCAGTACTTC.

This clone was picked up one time. The genes are TRBV7-9 and TRBJ1-2; TRBD1 is a possible D gene (6 bases). The germline CDR1 and CDR2 sequences are SEHNR and FQNEAQ (reference sequence). The CDR3 consists of 14 residues. The V gene lost 6 bases and the J gene lost 3 bases, with 14 bases spanning the gap. DNA for the CDR3: TGTGCCAGCAGTCCACCCTGGACAGACTATGGCTACACCTTC. Residues: CASSPPWTDYGYTF.

V gene TRBV10-3 combines with J gene TRBJ2-2; D ambiguous. CDR1 is ENHRY, CDR2 SYGVKD, per germline. Deletions cut 3 bases from V and 4 bases from J, with 6 bases between. CDR3 length: 13 residues. For the CDR3, the DNA is TGTGCCATCAGTGACTCTAGCACCGGGGAGCTGTTTTTT. Its protein is CAISDSSTGELFF.

The chain recombines TRBV19 with TRBJ2-7; 7 nucleotides match TRBD2. The V segment lost 7 bases and the J segment 7 bases; nucleotides outside the gene matches: 19. Germline V gives CDR1 LNHDA, CDR2 SQIVND (reference sequence). The CDR3 loop spans 16 amino acids. The chain's CDR3 is CASTPDPPGLGGEQYF. CDR3 sequence (DNA): TGTGCCAGTACCCCAGATCCGCCGGGACTGGGGGGGGAGCAGTACTTC.

The table lists this clone with a few counts. The sample contains more than one DNA sequence encoding this CDR3. This CDR3 reads CASSLAAGGTEAFF. The CDR3 coding sequence is TGCGCCAGCAGCTTGGCCGCGGGGGGAACTGAAGCTTTCTTT. The rearrangement uses TRBV5-1 and TRBJ1-1, with a tentative D call TRBD1 (5 bases). Germline CDR1 SGHRS, CDR2 YFSETQ. The CDR3 has 14 amino acids. Trimming pared 0 bases from V and 5 bases from J, leaving 11 bases between.

The rearrangement uses TRBV7-6 and TRBJ2-3; 13 nucleotides line up with TRBD2. The germline V gene encodes CDR1 SGHVS and CDR2 FNYEAQ. V was clipped by 5 bases and J by 2 bases; unmatched bases: 7. The CDR3 has 17 amino acids. This chain's CDR3 is CASSPRLAGGTTDTQYF. The CDR3 DNA reads as TGTGCCAGCAGCCCCAGACTAGCGGGGGGAACCACAGATACGCAGTATTTT.

This clone was seen a single time. The chain recombines TRBV5-1 with TRBJ2-6, with 8 bases matching TRBD1. Germline-derived CDR1 and CDR2 are SGHRS and YFSETQ. V shed 1 base and J 2 bases; nucleotides not matched to a gene: 5. The CDR3 sequence is 17 residues long. This CDR3 is CASSLLEQGAGANVLTF. DNA of the CDR3: TGCGCCAGCAGCTTGTTAGAACAGGGGGCTGGGGCCAACGTCCTGACTTTC.

This chain joins TRBV5-6 and TRBJ1-4, with 10 bases aligning to TRBD1. Germline V CDR1 and CDR2: SGHDT, YYEEEE. The length of the CDR3 is 14 residues. Germline trimming cut 2 bases from V and 14 bases from J; bases unmatched to any gene: 9. This CDR3 is CASSFGTGEVGLFF. DNA of the CDR3: TGTGCCAGCAGCTTCGGGACAGGGGAGGTCGGTCTGTTTTTT.

The chain recombines TRBV4-1 with TRBJ2-1; 12 nucleotides line up with TRBD2. Germline V gives CDR1 MGHRA, CDR2 YSYEKL. With V trimmed by 0 bases and J by 0 bases, 9 bases remained unmatched. This CDR3 spans 20 amino acids. CDR3 sequence: CASSQEARGLAGPSYNEQFF. CDR3 coding DNA: TGCGCCAGCAGCCAAGAAGCCCGCGGACTAGCGGGACCCTCCTACAATGAGCAGTTCTTC.

The chain carries TRBV29-1 and TRBJ1-1, with TRBD1 matching 9 bases. With V trimmed by 7 bases and J by 7 bases, 13 bases remained unmatched. The CDR3 is 14 amino acids. Per germline, CDR1 SQVTM and CDR2 ANQGSEA. The CDR3 DNA is TGCAGCGGAGGACAGGGGCCCGTCAGATTTGAAGCTTTCTTT. Encoded protein: CSGGQGPVRFEAFF.

This sequence joins TRBV5-6 and TRBJ2-5; D is ambiguous. The DNA end is more similar to TRBJ2-7, so the J call may be wrong. Germline-derived CDR1 and CDR2 are SGHDT and YYEEEE. CDR3 length: 12 residues. The CDR3 DNA sequence: TGTGCCAGCAGCTTGGATCCGAGCGAGCAGTACTTC. It encodes CASSLDPSEQYF.

This chain joins TRBV7-8 and TRBJ2-1, with 8 bases that match TRBD2. This CDR3 contains 15 residues. Germline CDR1 reads SGHVS; CDR2 reads FQNEAQ. Trimming took 10 bases from V and 7 from J; bases not matched to a gene: 15. CDR3 nucleotides: TGTGCCACTCGTAGCGGGATCATCCGGGGGAATGAGCAGTTCTTC. Its protein is CATRSGIIRGNEQFF.

The chain uses TRBV30 and TRBJ1-6; a weak D match, TRBD1 (6 bases). V was cut by 4 bases and J by 6 bases, with 16 bases left in between. Germline V gene data show CDR1 as GTSNPN and CDR2 as SVGIG (reference sequence). The CDR3 extends over 15 amino acids. CDR3 nucleotides: TGTGCCTGGAATCTTGGGGGCGGACCTAATTCACCCCTCCACTTT. Encoded protein: CAWNLGGGPNSPLHF.

Written as DNA, the CDR3 is TGTGCAAGTCGCCCTAAGGCGAGGGAAGGGTACAATGAGCAGTTCTTC. Translation gives CASRPKAREGYNEQFF. The genes are TRBV12-2 and TRBJ2-1; the table's D gene call, TRBD2, was not cross checked with the DNA. TRBV12-2 is annotated as a pseudogene. CDR3 length equals 16 residues.

The genes are TRBV6-6 and TRBJ2-7; possibly TRBD2 for D (5 bases). CDR3 size: 14 residues. Trimming removed 6 bases from V and 3 bases from J, with 15 bases in between. CDR1 and CDR2 (germline): MNHNY, SVGAGI (reference sequence). This chain's CDR3 is CASRGVERHYEQYF. The DNA for the CDR3 is TGTGCCAGCAGGGGAGTGGAGCGGCACTACGAGCAGTACTTC.

On this clone itself: Without the conserved terminal phenylalanine or tryptophan, this CDR3 likely stems from a read error. The chain recombines TRBV6-1 with TRBJ2-7; TRBD2 matches 10 bases. The CDR3 consists of 16 residues. CDR1 and CDR2 from the germline V gene are MNHNS and SASEGT. The trim removed 2 bases at V and 2 bases at J, leaving 6 bases unmatched. The CDR3 loop is CASSEPGLAKTYEQYL. As DNA, the CDR3 is TGTGCCAGCAGTGAACCGGGACTAGCGAAAACCTACGAGCAGTACCTC.

This chain links TRBV7-3 with TRBJ2-3; D gene ambiguous. Germline V gives CDR1 SGHTA, CDR2 FQGTGA. V lost 4 bases, J lost 1 base, and 21 bases lay in between. The CDR3 spans 18 residues. The DNA for the CDR3 is TGTGCCAGCAGCTCGATAAAAAACCTACAGAGACGCACAGATACGCAGTATTTT. Its protein product is CASSSIKNLQRRTDTQYF. Combining the CDR3 with reference TRBV7-3 and TRBJ2-3 gives the whole variable domain GAGVSQTPSNKVTEKGKYVELRCDPISGHTALYWYRQSLGQGPEFLIYFQGTGAADDSGLPNDRFFAVRPEGSVSTLKIQRTERGDSAVYLCASSSIKNLQRRTDTQYFGPGTRLTVL.

The V call is TRBV9, the J call TRBJ2-7, with D tentatively TRBD2 (6 bases). Germline-derived CDR1 and CDR2 are SGDLS and YYNGEE. Trimming stripped 4 bases from V and 3 bases from J, with 17 bases between. CDR3 length: 15 amino acids. The CDR3 DNA reads TGTGCCAGCAGCCCGAGTGGTGGGGGAGGCTACGAGCAGTACTTC. The encoded protein is CASSPSGGGGYEQYF.

This CDR3 reads CASSLVGGGYNQPQHF. In DNA form, the CDR3 reads TGTGCCAGCAGCTTAGTCGGGGGGGGCTACAATCAGCCCCAGCATTTT. This sequence joins TRBV7-2 and TRBJ1-5; tentatively, D is TRBD1 (6 bases). The V end was cut by 1 base, the J end by 3 bases, with 13 bases between. This CDR3 has 16 amino acids. CDR1 is SGHTA, CDR2 FQGNSA, per germline.

The chain couples TRBV6-5 to TRBJ2-7, with a possible D match to TRBD1 (6 bases). V was trimmed by 5 bases and J by 1 base, leaving 15 bases between them. Germline CDR1 is MNHEY and CDR2 is SVGAGI. The CDR3 has 15 amino acids. CDR3 nucleotide sequence: TGTGCCAGCAGTCCCTACAGGGCAGGTTCCTACGAGCAGTACTTC. It is translated as CASSPYRAGSYEQYF.

The genes are TRBV7-9 and TRBJ1-1; D is perhaps TRBD1 (6 bases). Germline CDR1 and CDR2: SEHNR and FQNEAQ (reference sequence). Between the trimmed V and J ends, which lost 5 bases and 2 bases, there was a span of 12 bases. The CDR3 runs to 14 residues. This CDR3 is CASSPGTSNTEAFF. CDR3 DNA: TGTGCCAGCAGCCCCGGGACATCTAACACTGAAGCTTTCTTT.

The chain links TRBV25-1 to TRBJ2-1, with D perhaps TRBD2 (5 bases). This CDR3 has 17 amino acids. Germline V gene sequence: CDR1 MGHDK, CDR2 SYGVNS. Trimming shortened V by 7 bases and J by 2 bases, and 21 bases separated the two germline ends. CDR3 in amino acids: CASIPTSGGTAYNEQFF. CDR3 nucleotides: TGTGCCAGCATCCCCACGAGCGGCGGAACCGCCTACAATGAGCAGTTCTTC.

The chain employs TRBV25-1 and TRBJ2-7; a possible D gene is TRBD1 (5 bases). The CDR3 runs to 13 residues. V lost 0 bases to trimming and J lost 10 bases, with 13 bases between them. Germline assignment: CDR1 MGHDK and CDR2 SYGVNS. The CDR3 spells CASSEYIGAEQYF. Here the CDR3 DNA reads TGTGCCAGCAGTGAATATATTGGGGCAGAACAGTACTTC.

The chain uses TRBV6-1 and TRBJ1-1; D might be TRBD1 (5 bases). Trimming took 1 base from V and 4 from J, leaving 13 bases between them. Germline loops: CDR1 MNHNS, CDR2 SASEGT. This CDR3 has 15 residues. The CDR3, as DNA: TGTGCCAGCAGTGAAGTTTCAGGGTCAATCACTGAAGCTTTCTTT. This codes for CASSEVSGSITEAFF.

The chain links TRBV2 to TRBJ1-1; D is unclear. Germline V gene data show CDR1 as SNHLY and CDR2 as FYNNEI. This CDR3 has 15 amino acids. With 1 base removed from V and 0 bases from J, the gap between germline ends came to 9 bases. CDR3 in amino acids: CASSEESSMNTEAFF. CDR3 DNA sequence: TGTGCCAGCAGTGAAGAGTCGAGCATGAACACTGAAGCTTTCTTT. The variable domain in full, with the rest retrieved from reference TRBV2 and TRBJ1-1, is EPEVTQTPSHQVTQMGQEVILRCVPISNHLYFYWYRQILGQKVEFLVSFYNNEISEKSEIFDDQFSVERPDGSNFTLKIRSTKLEDSAMYFCASSEESSMNTEAFFGQGTRLTVV.

CDR3 nucleotide sequence: TGTGCCAGCAGAATCCCGGGACAGGGGGGAGAGACCCAGTACTTC. Its translation: CASRIPGQGGETQYF. The rearrangement uses TRBV28 and TRBJ2-5, with 11 bases identical to TRBD1. Germline assignment: CDR1 MDHEN and CDR2 SYDVKM. Trimming took 6 bases from V and 4 from J; bases not matched to a gene: 7. CDR3 length: 15 amino acids.

The chain is built from TRBV6-5 and TRBJ2-7; perhaps TRBD1 as D (5 bases). Trimming took off 5 bases at V and 4 bases at J, with 18 bases between the two ends. CDR1 and CDR2 from the germline V gene are MNHEY and SVGAGI. CDR3 size: 15 residues. The CDR3 sequence: CASSPPLRRGYEQYF. The CDR3 DNA sequence: TGTGCCAGCAGTCCCCCCCTGCGAAGGGGATACGAGCAGTACTTC.

The chain carries TRBV5-1 and TRBJ2-7; 8 positions agree with TRBD1. Germline V gives CDR1 SGHRS, CDR2 YFSETQ. CDR3 length: 14 residues. Trimming took 2 bases from V and 5 from J; bases not matched to a gene: 6. The CDR3 sequence is CASSLRTGPHEQYF. The CDR3, as DNA: TGCGCCAGCAGCTTAAGGACAGGGCCTCACGAGCAGTACTTC.